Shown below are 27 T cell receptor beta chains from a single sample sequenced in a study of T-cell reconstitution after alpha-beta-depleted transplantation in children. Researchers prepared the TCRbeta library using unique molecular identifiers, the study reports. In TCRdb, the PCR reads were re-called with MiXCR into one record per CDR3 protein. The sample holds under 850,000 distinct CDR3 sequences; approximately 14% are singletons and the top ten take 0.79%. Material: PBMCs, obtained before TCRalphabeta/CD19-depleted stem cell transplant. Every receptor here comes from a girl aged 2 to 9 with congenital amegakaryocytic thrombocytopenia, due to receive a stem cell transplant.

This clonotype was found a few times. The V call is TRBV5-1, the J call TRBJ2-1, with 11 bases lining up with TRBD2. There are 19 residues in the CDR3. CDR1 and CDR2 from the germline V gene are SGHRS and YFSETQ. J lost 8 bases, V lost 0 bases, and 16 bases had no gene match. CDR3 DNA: TGCGCCAGCAGCTTGGGTACTAGCGGGAGTAGCAAGGGGATTTATGAGCAGTTCTTC. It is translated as CASSLGTSGSSKGIYEQFF.

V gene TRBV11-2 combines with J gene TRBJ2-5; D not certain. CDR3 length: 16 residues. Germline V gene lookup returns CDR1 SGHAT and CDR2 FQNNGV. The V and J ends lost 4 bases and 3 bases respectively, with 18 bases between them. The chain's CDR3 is CASSSPPGSREETQYF. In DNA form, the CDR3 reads TGTGCCAGCAGCTCACCTCCAGGCTCCCGGGAAGAGACCCAGTACTTC. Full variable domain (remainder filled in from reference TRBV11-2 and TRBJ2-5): EAGVAQSPRYKIIEKRQSVAFWCNPISGHATLYWYQQILGQGPKLLIQFQNNGVVDDSQLPKDRFSAERLKGVDSTLKIQPAKLEDSAVYLCASSSPPGSREETQYFGPGTRLLVL.

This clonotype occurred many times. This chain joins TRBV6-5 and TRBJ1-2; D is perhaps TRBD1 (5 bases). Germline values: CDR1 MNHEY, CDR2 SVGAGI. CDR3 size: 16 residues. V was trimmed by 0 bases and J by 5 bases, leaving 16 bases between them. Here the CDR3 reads CASSYSGDVAGYGYTF. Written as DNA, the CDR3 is TGTGCCAGCAGTTACTCGGGGGACGTGGCGGGGTATGGCTACACCTTC.

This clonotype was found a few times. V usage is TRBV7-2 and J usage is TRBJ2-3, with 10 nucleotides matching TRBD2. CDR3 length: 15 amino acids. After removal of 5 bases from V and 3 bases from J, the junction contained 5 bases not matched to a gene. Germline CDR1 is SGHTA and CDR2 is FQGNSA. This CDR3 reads CASSRASGSTDTQYF. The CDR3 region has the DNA TGTGCCAGCAGCCGGGCTAGCGGGAGTACAGATACGCAGTATTTT.

The CDR3 sequence: CASSATATGGLGTEAFF. The CDR3, as DNA: TGTGCCAGCAGTGCAACAGCGACAGGGGGTTTGGGCACTGAAGCTTTCTTT. J is TRBJ1-1 and V is TRBV6-1; 9 nucleotides match TRBD1. CDR1 is MNHNS, CDR2 SASEGT, per germline. The CDR3 length is 17 residues. Trimming cost V 4 bases and J 4 bases; bases outside gene matches: 13.

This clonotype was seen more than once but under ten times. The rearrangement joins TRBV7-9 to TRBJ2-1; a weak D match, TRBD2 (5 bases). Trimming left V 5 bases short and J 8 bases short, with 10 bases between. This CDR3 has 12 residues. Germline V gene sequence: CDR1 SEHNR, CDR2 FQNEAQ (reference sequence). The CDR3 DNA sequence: TGTGCCAGCAGCCCGGGGATGGATGAGCAGTTCTTC. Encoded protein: CASSPGMDEQFF.

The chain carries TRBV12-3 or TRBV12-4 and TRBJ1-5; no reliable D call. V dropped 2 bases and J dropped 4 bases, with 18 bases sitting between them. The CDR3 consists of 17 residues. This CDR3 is CASSLIPGSQTNQPQHF. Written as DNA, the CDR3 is TGTGCCAGCAGTTTAATACCGGGCAGCCAGACAAATCAGCCCCAGCATTTT.

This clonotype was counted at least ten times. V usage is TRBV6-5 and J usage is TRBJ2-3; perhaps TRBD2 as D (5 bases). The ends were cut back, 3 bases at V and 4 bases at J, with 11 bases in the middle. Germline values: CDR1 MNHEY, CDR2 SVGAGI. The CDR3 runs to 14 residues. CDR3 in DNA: TGTGCCAGCAGTTATTCTCTCGGGGCAGATACGCAGTATTTT. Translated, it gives CASSYSLGADTQYF.

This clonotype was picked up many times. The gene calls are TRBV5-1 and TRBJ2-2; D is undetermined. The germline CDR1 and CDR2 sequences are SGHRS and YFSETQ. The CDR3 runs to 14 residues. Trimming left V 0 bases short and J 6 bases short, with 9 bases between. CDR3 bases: TGCGCCAGCAGCTTGGAGAGGAGATCCGGGGAGCTGTTTTTT. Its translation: CASSLERRSGELFF.

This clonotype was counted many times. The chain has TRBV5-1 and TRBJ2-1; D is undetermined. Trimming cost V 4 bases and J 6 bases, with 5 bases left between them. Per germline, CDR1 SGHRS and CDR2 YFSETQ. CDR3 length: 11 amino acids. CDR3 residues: CASSMSNEQFF. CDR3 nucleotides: TGCGCCAGCAGCATGAGCAATGAGCAGTTCTTC. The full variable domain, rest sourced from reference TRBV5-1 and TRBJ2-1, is KAGVTQTPRYLIKTRGQQVTLSCSPISGHRSVSWYQQTPGQGLQFLFEYFSETQRNKGNFPGRFSGRQFSNSRSEMNVSTLELGDSALYLCASSMSNEQFFGPGTRLTVL.

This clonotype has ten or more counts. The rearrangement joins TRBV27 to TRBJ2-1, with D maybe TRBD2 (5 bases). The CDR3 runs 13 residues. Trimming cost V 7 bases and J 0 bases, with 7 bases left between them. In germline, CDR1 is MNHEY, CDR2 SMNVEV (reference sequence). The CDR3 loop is CASKAGSYNEQFF. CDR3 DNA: TGTGCCAGCAAGGCGGGCTCCTACAATGAGCAGTTCTTC.

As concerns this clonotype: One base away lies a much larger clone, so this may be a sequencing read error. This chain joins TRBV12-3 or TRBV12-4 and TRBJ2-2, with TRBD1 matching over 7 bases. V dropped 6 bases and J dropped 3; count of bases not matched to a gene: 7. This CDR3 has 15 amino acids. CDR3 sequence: CASRSTGKHTGELFF. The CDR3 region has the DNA TGTGCCAGCAGGTCGACAGGGAAGCACACCGGGGAGCTGTTTTTT.

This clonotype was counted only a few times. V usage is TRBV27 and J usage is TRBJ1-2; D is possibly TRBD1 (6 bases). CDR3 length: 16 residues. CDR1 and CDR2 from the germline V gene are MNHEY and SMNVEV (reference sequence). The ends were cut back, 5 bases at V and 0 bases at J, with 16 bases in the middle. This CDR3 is CASSPTGLSPNYGYTF. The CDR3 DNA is TGTGCCAGCAGTCCGACAGGACTCTCCCCTAACTATGGCTACACCTTC.

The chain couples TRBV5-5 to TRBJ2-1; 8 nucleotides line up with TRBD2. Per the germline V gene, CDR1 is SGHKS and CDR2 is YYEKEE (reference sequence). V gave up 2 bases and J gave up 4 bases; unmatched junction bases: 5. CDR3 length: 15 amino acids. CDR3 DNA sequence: TGTGCCAGCAGCTTTCGGCGGGAGGTATACAATGAGCAGTTCTTC. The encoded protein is CASSFRREVYNEQFF. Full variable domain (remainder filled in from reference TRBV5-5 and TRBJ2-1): DAGVTQSPTHLIKTRGQQVTLRCSPISGHKSVSWYQQVLGQGPQFIFQYYEKEERGRGNFPDRFSARQFPNYSSELNVNALLLGDSALYLCASSFRREVYNEQFFGPGTRLTVL.

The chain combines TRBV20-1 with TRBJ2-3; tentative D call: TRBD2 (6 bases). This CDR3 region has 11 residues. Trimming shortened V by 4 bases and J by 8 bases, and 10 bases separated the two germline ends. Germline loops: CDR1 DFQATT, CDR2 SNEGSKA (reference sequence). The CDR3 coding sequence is TGCAGTGCTATCGTGGGGGGTACGCAGTATTTT. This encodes CSAIVGGTQYF.

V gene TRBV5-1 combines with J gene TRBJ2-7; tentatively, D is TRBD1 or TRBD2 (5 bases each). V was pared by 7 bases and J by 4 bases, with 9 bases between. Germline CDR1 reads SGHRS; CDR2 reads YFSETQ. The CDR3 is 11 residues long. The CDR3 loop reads CASREGYEQYF. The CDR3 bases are TGCGCCAGCCGCGAGGGGTACGAGCAGTACTTC. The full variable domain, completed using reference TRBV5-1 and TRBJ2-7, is KAGVTQTPRYLIKTRGQQVTLSCSPISGHRSVSWYQQTPGQGLQFLFEYFSETQRNKGNFPGRFSGRQFSNSRSEMNVSTLELGDSALYLCASREGYEQYFGPGTRLTVT.

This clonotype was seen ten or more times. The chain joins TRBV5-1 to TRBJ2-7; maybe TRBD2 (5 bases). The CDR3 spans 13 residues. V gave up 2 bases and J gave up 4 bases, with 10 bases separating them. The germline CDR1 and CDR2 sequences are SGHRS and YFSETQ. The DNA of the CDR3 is TGCGCCAGCAGCTTTAGGGAGTCTTACGAGCAGTACTTC. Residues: CASSFRESYEQYF.

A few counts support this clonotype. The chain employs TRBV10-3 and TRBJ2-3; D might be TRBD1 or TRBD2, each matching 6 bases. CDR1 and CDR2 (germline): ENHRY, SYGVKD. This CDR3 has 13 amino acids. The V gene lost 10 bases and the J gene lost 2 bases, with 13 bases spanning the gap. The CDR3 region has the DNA TGTGCCACGACAGGAGGGGACACAGATACGCAGTATTTT. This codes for CATTGGDTDTQYF.

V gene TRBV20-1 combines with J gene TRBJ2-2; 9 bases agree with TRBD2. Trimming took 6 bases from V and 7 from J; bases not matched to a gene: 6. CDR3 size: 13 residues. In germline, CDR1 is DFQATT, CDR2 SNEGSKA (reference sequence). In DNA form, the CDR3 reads TGCAGTGCCACTAGCGGGCCGGACGGGGAGCTGTTTTTT. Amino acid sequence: CSATSGPDGELFF.

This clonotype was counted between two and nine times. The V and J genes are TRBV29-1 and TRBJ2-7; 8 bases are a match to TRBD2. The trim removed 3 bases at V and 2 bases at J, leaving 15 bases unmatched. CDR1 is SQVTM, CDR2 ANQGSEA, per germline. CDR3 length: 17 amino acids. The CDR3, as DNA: TGCAGCGTTGATGGTCCCAGTACTAGCGGAACCACCTACGAGCAGTACTTC. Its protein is CSVDGPSTSGTTYEQYF.

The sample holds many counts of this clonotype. CDR3 sequence: CATSRDRDIEFF. DNA for the CDR3: TGTGCCACCAGCAGAGACCGGGACATTGAGTTCTTC. The chain couples TRBV15 to TRBJ2-1; perhaps TRBD1 as D (6 bases). Germline CDR1 reads LNHNV; CDR2 reads YYDKDF (reference sequence). The V end lost 0 bases, the J end lost 14 bases, and 11 bases lay between the germline ends. The CDR3 sequence is 12 residues long.

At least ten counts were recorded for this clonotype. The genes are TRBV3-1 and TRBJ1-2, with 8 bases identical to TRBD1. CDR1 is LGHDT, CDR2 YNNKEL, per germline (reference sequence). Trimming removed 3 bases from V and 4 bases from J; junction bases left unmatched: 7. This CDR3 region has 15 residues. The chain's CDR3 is CASSHAGGEVYGYTF. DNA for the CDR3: TGTGCCAGCAGCCATGCAGGGGGCGAAGTCTATGGCTACACCTTC.

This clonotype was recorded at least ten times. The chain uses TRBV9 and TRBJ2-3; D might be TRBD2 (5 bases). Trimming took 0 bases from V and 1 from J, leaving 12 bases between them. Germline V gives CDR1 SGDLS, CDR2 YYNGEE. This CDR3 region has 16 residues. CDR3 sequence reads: CASSVAFAGRTDTQYF. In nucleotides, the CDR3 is TGTGCCAGCAGCGTAGCTTTTGCGGGCCGCACAGATACGCAGTATTTT.

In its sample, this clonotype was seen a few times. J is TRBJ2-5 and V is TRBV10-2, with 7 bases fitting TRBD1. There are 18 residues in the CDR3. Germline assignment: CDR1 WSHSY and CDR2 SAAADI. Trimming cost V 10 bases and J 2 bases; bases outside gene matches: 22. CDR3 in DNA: TGCGCCACCATCAGGATGAGGGCCCAATCCAGGGGGCAAGAGACCCAGTACTTC. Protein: CATIRMRAQSRGQETQYF.

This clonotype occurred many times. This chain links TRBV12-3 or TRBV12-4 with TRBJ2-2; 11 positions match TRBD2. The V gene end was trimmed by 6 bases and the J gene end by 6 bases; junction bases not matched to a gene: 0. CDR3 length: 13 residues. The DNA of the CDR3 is TGTGCCAGCAGACTAGCGGGAGCCGGGGAGCTGTTTTTT. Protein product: CASRLAGAGELFF.

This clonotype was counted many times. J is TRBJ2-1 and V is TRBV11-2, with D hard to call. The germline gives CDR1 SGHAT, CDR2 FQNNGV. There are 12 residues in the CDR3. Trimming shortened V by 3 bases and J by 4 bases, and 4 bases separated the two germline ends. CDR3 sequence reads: CASSFNYNEQFF. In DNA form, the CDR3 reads TGTGCCAGCAGCTTTAATTACAATGAGCAGTTCTTC. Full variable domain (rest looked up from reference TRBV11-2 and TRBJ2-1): EAGVAQSPRYKIIEKRQSVAFWCNPISGHATLYWYQQILGQGPKLLIQFQNNGVVDDSQLPKDRFSAERLKGVDSTLKIQPAKLEDSAVYLCASSFNYNEQFFGPGTRLTVL.

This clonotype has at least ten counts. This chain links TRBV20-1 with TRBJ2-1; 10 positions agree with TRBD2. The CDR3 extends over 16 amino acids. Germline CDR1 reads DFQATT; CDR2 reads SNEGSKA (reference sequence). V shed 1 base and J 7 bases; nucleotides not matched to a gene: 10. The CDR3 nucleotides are TGCAGTGCTAGAGGACCTAGCGGGAGAGAAATAAATGAGCAGTTCTTC. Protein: CSARGPSGREINEQFF.